The T cell receptor (beta chain) described here comes from a study of T cell repertoires in cytomegalovirus infection. Across the study: Indicated by public TCR beta signatures were CMV infection and matching HLA type.

The CDR3 length is 16 residues. The V end was cut by 0 bases, the J end by 4 bases, with 16 bases between. Looked up from germline, CDR1 is SGHNT and CDR2 is YYREEE (reference sequence). In the case of this clonotype: Its antigen is not known.

Using its own MiXCR run on the reads, TCRdb lists one record per CDR3 protein. The sample has about 570,000 distinct CDR3 sequences, around two fifths seen once. The specimen was cultured PBMCs, collected from culture after CMV antigen stimulation. The chain is built from TRBV5-4 and TRBJ1-1; TRBD1 might be the D (5 bases). This receptor was identified in a human donor in good health (CMV status not recorded). Some clones in this sample may be carry-over from other donors' samples. The CDR3 nucleotides read TGTGCCAGCAGCTTGGATGGGTCCAGGGACGGCACTGAAGCTTTCTTT. Residues: CASSLDGSRDGTEAFF. Looking up the rest from reference TRBV5-4 and TRBJ1-1 gives the full variable domain: ETGVTQSPTHLIKTRGQQVTLRCSSQSGHNTVSWYQQALGQGPQFIFQYYREEENGRGNFPPRFSGLQFPNYSSELNVNALELDDSALYLCASSLDGSRDGTEAFFGQGTRLTVV.